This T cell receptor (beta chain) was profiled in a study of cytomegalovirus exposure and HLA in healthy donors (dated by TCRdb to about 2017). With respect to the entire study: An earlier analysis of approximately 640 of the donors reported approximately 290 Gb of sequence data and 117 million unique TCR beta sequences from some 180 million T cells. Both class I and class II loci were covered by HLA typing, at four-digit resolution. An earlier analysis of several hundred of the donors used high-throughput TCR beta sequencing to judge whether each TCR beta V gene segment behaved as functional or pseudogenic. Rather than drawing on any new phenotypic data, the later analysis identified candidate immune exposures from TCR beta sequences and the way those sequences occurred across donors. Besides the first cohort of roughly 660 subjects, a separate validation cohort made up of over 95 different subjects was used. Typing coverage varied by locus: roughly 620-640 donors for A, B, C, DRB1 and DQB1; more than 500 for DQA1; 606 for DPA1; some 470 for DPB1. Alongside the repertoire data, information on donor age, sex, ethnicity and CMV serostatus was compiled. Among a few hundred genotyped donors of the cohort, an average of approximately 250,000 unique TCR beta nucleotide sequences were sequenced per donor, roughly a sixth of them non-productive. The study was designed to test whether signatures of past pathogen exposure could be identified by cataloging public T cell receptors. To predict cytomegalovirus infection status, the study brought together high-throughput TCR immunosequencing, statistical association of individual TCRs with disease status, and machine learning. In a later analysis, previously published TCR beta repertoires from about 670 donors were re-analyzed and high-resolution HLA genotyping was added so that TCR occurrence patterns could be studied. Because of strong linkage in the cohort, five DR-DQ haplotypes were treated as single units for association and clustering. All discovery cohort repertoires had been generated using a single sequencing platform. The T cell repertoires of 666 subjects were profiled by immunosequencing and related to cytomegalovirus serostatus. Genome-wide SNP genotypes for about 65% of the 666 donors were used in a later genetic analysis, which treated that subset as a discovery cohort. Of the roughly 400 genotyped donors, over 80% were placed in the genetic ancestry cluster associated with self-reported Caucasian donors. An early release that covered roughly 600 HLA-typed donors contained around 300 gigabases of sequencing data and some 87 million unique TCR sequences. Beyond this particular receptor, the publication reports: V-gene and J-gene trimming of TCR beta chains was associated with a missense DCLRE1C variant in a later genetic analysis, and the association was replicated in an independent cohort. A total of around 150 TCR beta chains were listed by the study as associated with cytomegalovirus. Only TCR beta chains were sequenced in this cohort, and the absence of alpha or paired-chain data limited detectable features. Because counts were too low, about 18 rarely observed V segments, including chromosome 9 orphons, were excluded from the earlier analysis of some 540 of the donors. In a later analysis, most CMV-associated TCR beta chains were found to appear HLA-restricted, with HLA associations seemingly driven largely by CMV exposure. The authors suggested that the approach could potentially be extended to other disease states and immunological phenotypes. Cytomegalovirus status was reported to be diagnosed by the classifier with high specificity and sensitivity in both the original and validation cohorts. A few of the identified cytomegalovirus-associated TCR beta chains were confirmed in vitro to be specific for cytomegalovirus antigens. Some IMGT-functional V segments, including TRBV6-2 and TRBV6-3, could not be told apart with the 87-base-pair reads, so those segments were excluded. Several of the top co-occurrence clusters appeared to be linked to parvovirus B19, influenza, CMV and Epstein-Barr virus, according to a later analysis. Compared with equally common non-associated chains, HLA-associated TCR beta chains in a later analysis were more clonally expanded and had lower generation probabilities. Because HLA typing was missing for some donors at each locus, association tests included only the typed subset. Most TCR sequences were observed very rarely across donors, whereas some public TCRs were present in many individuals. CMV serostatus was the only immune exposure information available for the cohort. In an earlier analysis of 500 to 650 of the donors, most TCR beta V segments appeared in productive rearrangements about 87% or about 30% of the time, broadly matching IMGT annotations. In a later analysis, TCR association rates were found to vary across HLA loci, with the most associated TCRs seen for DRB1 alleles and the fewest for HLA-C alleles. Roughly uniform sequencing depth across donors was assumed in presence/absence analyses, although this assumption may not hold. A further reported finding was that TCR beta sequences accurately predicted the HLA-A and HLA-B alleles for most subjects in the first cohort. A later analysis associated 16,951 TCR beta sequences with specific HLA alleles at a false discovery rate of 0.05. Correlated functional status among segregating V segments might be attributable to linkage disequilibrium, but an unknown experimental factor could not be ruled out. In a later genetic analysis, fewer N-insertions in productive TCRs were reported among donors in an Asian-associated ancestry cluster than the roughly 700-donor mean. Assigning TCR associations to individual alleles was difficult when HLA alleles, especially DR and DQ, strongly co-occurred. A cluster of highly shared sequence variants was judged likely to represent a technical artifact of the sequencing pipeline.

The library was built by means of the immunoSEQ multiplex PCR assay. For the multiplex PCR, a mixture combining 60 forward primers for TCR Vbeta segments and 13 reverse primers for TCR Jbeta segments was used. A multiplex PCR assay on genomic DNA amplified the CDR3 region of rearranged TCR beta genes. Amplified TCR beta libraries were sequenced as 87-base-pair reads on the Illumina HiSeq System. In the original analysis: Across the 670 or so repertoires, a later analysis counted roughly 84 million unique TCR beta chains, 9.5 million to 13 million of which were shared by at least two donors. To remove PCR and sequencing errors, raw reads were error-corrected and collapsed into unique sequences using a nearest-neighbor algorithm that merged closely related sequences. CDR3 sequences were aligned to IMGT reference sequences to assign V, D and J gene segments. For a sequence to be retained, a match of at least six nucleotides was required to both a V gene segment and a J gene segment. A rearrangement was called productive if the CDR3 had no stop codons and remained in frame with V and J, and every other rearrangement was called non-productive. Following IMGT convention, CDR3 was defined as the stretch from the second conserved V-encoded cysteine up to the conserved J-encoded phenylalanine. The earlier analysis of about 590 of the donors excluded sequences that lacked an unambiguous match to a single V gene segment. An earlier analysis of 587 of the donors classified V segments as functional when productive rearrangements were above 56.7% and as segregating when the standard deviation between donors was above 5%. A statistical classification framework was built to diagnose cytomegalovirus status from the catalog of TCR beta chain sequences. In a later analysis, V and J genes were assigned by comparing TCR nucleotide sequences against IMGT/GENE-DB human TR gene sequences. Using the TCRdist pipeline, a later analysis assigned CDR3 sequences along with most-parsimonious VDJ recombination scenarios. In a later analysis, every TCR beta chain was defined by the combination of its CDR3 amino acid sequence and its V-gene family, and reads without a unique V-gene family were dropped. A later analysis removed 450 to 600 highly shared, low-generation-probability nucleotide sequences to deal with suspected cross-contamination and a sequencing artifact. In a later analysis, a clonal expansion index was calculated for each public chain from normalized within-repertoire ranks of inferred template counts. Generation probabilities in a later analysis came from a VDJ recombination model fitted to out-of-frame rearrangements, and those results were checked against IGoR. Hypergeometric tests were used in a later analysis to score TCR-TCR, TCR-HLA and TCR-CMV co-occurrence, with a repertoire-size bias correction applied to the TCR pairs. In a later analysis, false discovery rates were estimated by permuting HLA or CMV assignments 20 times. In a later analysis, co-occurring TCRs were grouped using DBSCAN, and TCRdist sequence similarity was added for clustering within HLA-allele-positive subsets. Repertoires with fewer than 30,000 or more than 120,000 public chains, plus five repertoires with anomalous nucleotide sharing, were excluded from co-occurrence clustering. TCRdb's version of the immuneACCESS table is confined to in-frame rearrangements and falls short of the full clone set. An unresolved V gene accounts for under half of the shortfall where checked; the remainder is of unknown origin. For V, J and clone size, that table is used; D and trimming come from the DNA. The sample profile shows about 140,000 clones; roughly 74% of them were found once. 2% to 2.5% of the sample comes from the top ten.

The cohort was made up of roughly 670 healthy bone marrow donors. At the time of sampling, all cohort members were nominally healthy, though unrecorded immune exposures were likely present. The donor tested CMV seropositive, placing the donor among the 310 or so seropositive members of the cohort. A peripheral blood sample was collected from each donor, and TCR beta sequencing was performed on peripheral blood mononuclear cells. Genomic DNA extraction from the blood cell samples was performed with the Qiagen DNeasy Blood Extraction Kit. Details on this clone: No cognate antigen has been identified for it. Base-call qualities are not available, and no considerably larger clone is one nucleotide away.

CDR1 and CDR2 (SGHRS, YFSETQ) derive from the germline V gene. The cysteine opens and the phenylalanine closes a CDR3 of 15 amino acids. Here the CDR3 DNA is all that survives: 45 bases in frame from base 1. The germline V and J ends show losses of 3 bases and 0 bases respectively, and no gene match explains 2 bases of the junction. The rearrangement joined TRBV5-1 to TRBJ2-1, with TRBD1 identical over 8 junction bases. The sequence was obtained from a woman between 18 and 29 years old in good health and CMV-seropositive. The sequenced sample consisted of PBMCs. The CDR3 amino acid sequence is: CASSSQGASYNEQFF. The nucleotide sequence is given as TGCGCCAGCAGCTCTCAGGGGGCCTCCTACAATGAGCAGTTCTTC.